A single TCR beta chain is shown here with its context. No antigen is known for it. This entry belongs to a study of T and B cells in COVID-19 patients. The overall study: Peripheral blood came from COVID-19 patients with active infection or after recovery. Critical illness requiring mechanical ventilation or extracorporeal membrane oxygenation affected about 60% of the roughly 20 active-infection patients.

Study conclusions and caveats: At recovery TRB diversity and richness exceeded healthy donors, after highly clonal active COVID-19 repertoires. Sorted SARS-CoV-2-responsive or tetramer+ T cells and CD4+, regulatory and CD8+ subsets were not yet sequenced.

The CDR3 is made up of 15 amino acids. V gave up 6 bases and J gave up 5 bases, with 17 bases separating them. Germline lookup yields CDR1 MNHEY and CDR2 SVGEGT. Each TRB amplification used roughly 250-550 ng of genomic DNA from blood. BIOMED2 TRB-A/B primer pools were used in multiplex TRB PCR. A single record per CDR3 protein comes from TCRdb applying MiXCR to the multiplex PCR reads. Of about 8,200 distinct CDR3 sequences listed, around 40% are singletons. This TCR was sampled from a human donor who had recovered from COVID-19. The chain employs TRBV6-2 or TRBV6-3 and TRBJ2-1; D may be TRBD1 or TRBD2 (5 bases each). Sequencing was carried out using blood. The CDR3 loop is CASRYLRDGDNEQFF. The DNA for the CDR3 is TGTGCCAGCAGATATCTTCGGGACGGGGACAATGAGCAGTTCTTC.